The 26 T cell receptor beta chains below were found in one sample sequenced in a study of blood T cell repertoires in COVID-19. Assay used: immunoSEQ multiplex PCR; TCRdb lists only in-frame clones, some missing. The sample lists more than 90,000 clones; roughly 80% were seen once. The sample taken for sequencing was peripheral blood. Receptors were obtained from a man aged 80 or over with acute or convalescent COVID-19.

This sequence joins TRBV19 and TRBJ2-2; the D gene is possibly TRBD2 (5 bases). CDR3 length: 13 residues. V was cut by 7 bases and J by 1 base, with 7 bases left in between. The V gene's germline CDR1 is LNHDA and CDR2 SQIVND (reference sequence). DNA for the CDR3: TGTGCCAGTATCGCGGGGAACACCGGGGAGCTGTTTTTT. Its translation is CASIAGNTGELFF.

The chain employs TRBV30 and TRBJ2-7, with D perhaps matching TRBD1 (6 bases). The CDR3 length is 12 residues. Germline CDR1 reads GTSNPN; CDR2 reads SVGIG (reference sequence). Trimming left V 0 bases short and J 6 bases short, with 9 bases between. CDR3 coding DNA: TGTGCCTGGAGTGTACGCAGGGGCGAGCAGTACTTC. The encoded protein is CAWSVRRGEQYF.

The chain links TRBV11-2 to TRBJ1-3; TRBD1 might be the D (5 bases). CDR3 length equals 15 residues. Germline V CDR1 and CDR2: SGHAT, FQNNGV. Trimming took 1 base from V and 4 from J, leaving 11 bases between them. The CDR3: CASSLGTRTGNTIYF. In nucleotides, the CDR3 is TGTGCCAGCAGCTTAGGGACACGAACGGGAAACACCATATATTTT.

This chain uses TRBV19 with TRBJ2-1; D perhaps matches TRBD2 (7 bases). The V end was cut by 3 bases, the J end by 8 bases, with 20 bases between. The CDR3 is 16 residues long. Per germline, CDR1 LNHDA and CDR2 SQIVND (reference sequence). CDR3 sequence reads: CASSIGGGLGGDEQFF. CDR3 sequence (DNA): TGTGCCAGTAGTATCGGTGGAGGACTAGGGGGGGATGAGCAGTTCTTC.

The chain is built from TRBV6-5 and TRBJ1-2; TRBD1 is a possible D gene (6 bases). The CDR3 length is 14 residues. The germline CDR1 and CDR2 sequences are MNHEY and SVGAGI. V lost 2 bases to trimming and J lost 2 bases, with 9 bases between them. The CDR3 DNA follows: TGTGCCAGCAGTTACCAGGGGTTAAACTATGGCTACACCTTC. It specifies CASSYQGLNYGYTF.

This rearrangement joins TRBV18 to TRBJ1-6; D uncertain. Germline CDR1 KGHSH, CDR2 LQKENI. The CDR3 contains 14 residues. V shed 0 bases and J shed 7 bases, with 7 bases lying between them. Written as DNA, the CDR3 is TGTGCCAGCTCACCACCCCTGCGGAATTCACCCCTCCACTTT. It translates to CASSPPLRNSPLHF.

The CDR3 region has the DNA TGTGCCTCATCACTAGCGACCCTCGGGCAGTACTTC. Translating it yields CASSLATLGQYF. The chain carries TRBV30 and TRBJ2-7, with 7 nucleotides matching TRBD2. V was clipped by 7 bases and J by 9 bases; unmatched bases: 12. CDR3 length equals 12 residues. Germline-derived CDR1 and CDR2 are GTSNPN and SVGIG (reference sequence).

The gene calls are TRBV19 and TRBJ2-3; D uncertain. Germline V gene lookup returns CDR1 LNHDA and CDR2 SQIVND (reference sequence). The CDR3 is 12 amino acids. V lost 4 bases, J lost 3 bases, and 5 bases lay in between. The CDR3 spells CASSTQTDTQYF. CDR3 nucleotide sequence: TGTGCCAGTAGTACACAAACAGATACGCAGTATTTT.

The rearrangement links TRBV19 to TRBJ2-5; TRBD1 agrees at 7 bases. Germline assignment: CDR1 LNHDA and CDR2 SQIVND (reference sequence). The J segment lost 7 bases and the V segment lost 5 bases, leaving 7 bases of the junction unmatched. The CDR3 consists of 13 residues. This chain's CDR3 is CASSVDRVGTQYF. The CDR3 DNA reads as TGTGCCAGTAGTGTCGACAGGGTAGGGACCCAGTACTTC.

V is TRBV7-2 and J is TRBJ2-7; 8 bases match TRBD2. The CDR3 has 15 amino acids. The trim removed 7 bases at V and 0 bases at J, leaving 8 bases unmatched. In germline, CDR1 is SGHTA, CDR2 FQGNSA. CDR3 protein: CASMSTSGSSYEQYF. CDR3 sequence (DNA): TGTGCCAGCATGAGCACCAGCGGGAGCTCCTACGAGCAGTACTTC.

DNA for the CDR3: TGTGCCAGCAGCTTATGGCAGGGGACTGAAGCTTTCTTT. Its translation is CASSLWQGTEAFF. J is TRBJ1-1 and V is TRBV5-4; TRBD1 might be the D (6 bases). The CDR3 consists of 13 residues. Trimming removed 2 bases from V and 5 bases from J, with 10 bases in between. CDR1 and CDR2 (germline): SGHNT, YYREEE (reference sequence).

This chain connects TRBV7-2 to TRBJ2-5; 7 bases line up with TRBD1. CDR1 SGHTA and CDR2 FQGNSA come from the germline V gene. Losses at the gene ends were 4 bases for V and 5 bases for J; bases not matched to a gene: 4. The CDR3 spans 13 residues. In DNA, the CDR3 is TGTGCCAGCAGCTCCGACAGGGTTGAGACCCAGTACTTC. It specifies CASSSDRVETQYF.

This rearrangement joins TRBV28 to TRBJ1-6, with TRBD1 matching over 7 bases. CDR1 is MDHEN and CDR2 is SYDVKM in the germline V gene. The CDR3 is 15 amino acids. Trimming cost V 7 bases and J 8 bases; bases outside gene matches: 11. Here the CDR3 DNA reads TGTGCCAGCACCTCGGGAGGGGGCGGGCATTCACCCCTCCACTTT. Encoded protein: CASTSGGGGHSPLHF.

The chain has TRBV10-3 and TRBJ2-7, with 8 bases that match TRBD1. Germline values: CDR1 ENHRY, CDR2 SYGVKD. The CDR3 length is 15 residues. With 0 bases clipped from V and 1 base from J, the junction kept 2 bases outside the gene matches. For the CDR3, the DNA is TGTGCCATCAGTGAGTCCGGGACAGGATCCTACGAGCAGTACTTC. As protein: CAISESGTGSYEQYF.

The chain couples TRBV5-4 to TRBJ1-1, with D unclear. The V and J ends lost 0 bases and 1 base respectively, with 4 bases between them. Germline V CDR1 and CDR2: SGHNT, YYREEE (reference sequence). This CDR3 is built from 13 residues. The CDR3 loop reads CASSLEQNTEAFF. CDR3 sequence (DNA): TGTGCCAGCAGCTTGGAACAGAACACTGAAGCTTTCTTT.

The CDR3 protein is CASSLAISGGSVTGELFF. CDR3 nucleotides: TGTGCCAGCAGCTTAGCGATTTCGGGTGGAAGTGTCACCGGGGAGCTGTTTTTT. The chain joins TRBV7-8 to TRBJ2-2; D ambiguous. CDR1 and CDR2 from the germline V gene are SGHVS and FQNEAQ. V lost 0 bases to trimming and J lost 4 bases, with 18 bases between them. This CDR3 is 18 amino acids long.

The chain couples TRBV19 to TRBJ2-3; 8 bases match TRBD2. The V and J ends lost 7 bases and 4 bases, in that order; junction bases with no gene match: 7. CDR1 is LNHDA, CDR2 SQIVND, per germline (reference sequence). This CDR3 is 14 amino acids long. The CDR3 loop is CASTPGGGPDTQYF. In DNA form, the CDR3 reads TGTGCCAGTACCCCCGGGGGGGGGCCAGATACGCAGTATTTT. The variable domain in full, completed from reference TRBV19 and TRBJ2-3, reads DGGITQSPKYLFRKEGQNVTLSCEQNLNHDAMYWYRQDPGQGLRLIYYSQIVNDFQKGDIAEGYSVSREKKESFPLTVTSAQKNPTAFYLCASTPGGGPDTQYFGPGTRLTVL.

The V and J genes are TRBV5-4 and TRBJ2-2, with 7 nucleotides matching TRBD2. This CDR3 is 14 amino acids long. The V and J ends lost 0 bases and 8 bases, in that order; junction bases with no gene match: 4. Germline assignment: CDR1 SGHNT and CDR2 YYREEE (reference sequence). CDR3 bases: TGTGCCAGCAGCTTGGAACTAGCGAAGGGGGAGCTGTTTTTT. Encoded protein: CASSLELAKGELFF.

This sequence joins TRBV30 and TRBJ2-7; 7 bases align to TRBD1. Germline V lookup: CDR1 GTSNPN, CDR2 SVGIG (reference sequence). J lost 0 bases, V lost 1 base, and 3 bases had no gene match. The CDR3 is 14 amino acids. CDR3: CAWSAGTASYEQYF. DNA of the CDR3: TGTGCCTGGAGTGCCGGGACAGCCTCCTACGAGCAGTACTTC.

The chain has TRBV4-3 and TRBJ1-1; a possible D gene is TRBD1 (6 bases). V lost 2 bases and J 0 bases, leaving 10 bases between the germline ends. The CDR3 extends over 15 amino acids. Germline CDR1 LGHNA, CDR2 YSLEER. CDR3 amino acids: CASSQQTGLNTEAFF. The CDR3 DNA reads TGCGCCAGCAGCCAACAGACAGGATTGAACACTGAAGCTTTCTTT.

The chain carries TRBV3-1 (or the pseudogene TRBV3-2) and TRBJ1-5, with 8 bases identical to TRBD1. Germline assignment: CDR1 LGHDT and CDR2 YNNKEL (reference sequence). The CDR3 covers 15 residues. Trimming took 3 bases from V and 7 from J; bases not matched to a gene: 8. This chain's CDR3 is CASSQHAQGAQPQHF. The CDR3 DNA sequence: TGTGCCAGCAGCCAGCATGCGCAGGGGGCCCAGCCCCAGCATTTT.

The chain couples TRBV7-9 to TRBJ1-1, with D perhaps matching TRBD1 (5 bases). The CDR3 loop spans 15 amino acids. The germline gives CDR1 SEHNR, CDR2 FQNEAQ (reference sequence). V was clipped by 5 bases and J by 1 base, with 14 bases between them. The CDR3 spells CASSPPGGENTEAFF. CDR3 bases: TGTGCCAGCAGCCCCCCCGGGGGGGAGAACACTGAAGCTTTCTTT.

This clone has only a few counts. The chain carries TRBV7-8 and TRBJ1-2, with 9 bases aligning to TRBD1. Per the germline V gene, CDR1 is SGHVS and CDR2 is FQNEAQ. This CDR3 spans 14 amino acids. After removal of 2 bases from V and 8 bases from J, the junction contained 6 bases not matched to a gene. The CDR3 spells CASSLSTGGVGYTF. The CDR3 nucleotides are TGTGCCAGCAGCTTAAGCACAGGGGGCGTCGGCTACACCTTC.

This sequence joins TRBV3-1 (or the pseudogene TRBV3-2) and TRBJ1-6; D is unresolved. There are 15 residues in the CDR3. V lost 8 bases and J lost 5, with 16 bases in between. Germline V gene sequence: CDR1 LGHDT, CDR2 YNNKEL (reference sequence). The CDR3 nucleotides are TGTGCCAGCCGCTCGGGTAGAAGGAATAATTCACCCCTCCACTTT. Its translation: CASRSGRRNNSPLHF.

The chain is built from TRBV9 and TRBJ1-6; no reliable D call. The length of the CDR3 is 14 residues. V gave up 5 bases and J gave up 8 bases, with 14 bases separating them. CDR1 is SGDLS and CDR2 is YYNGEE in the germline V gene. Here the CDR3 DNA reads TGTGCCAGCAGTCCCCAAAGTCGGGATTCACCCCTCCACTTT. Translated: CASSPQSRDSPLHF. The variable domain in full, with the rest retrieved from reference TRBV9 and TRBJ1-6, is DSGVTQTPKHLITATGQRVTLRCSPRSGDLSVYWYQQSLDQGLQFLIQYYNGEERAKGNILERFSAQQFPDLHSELNLSSLELGDSALYFCASSPQSRDSPLHFGNGTRLTVT.

The gene calls are TRBV28 and TRBJ2-1; D remains unclear. The CDR3 totals 14 residues. Germline CDR1 reads MDHEN; CDR2 reads SYDVKM. V shed 8 bases and J shed 7 bases, with 18 bases lying between them. For the CDR3, the DNA is TGTGCCAGCGCGTTACCCGTAAATATGAATGAGCAGTTCTTC. This sequence encodes CASALPVNMNEQFF.